This TCR beta chain was sequenced for a study of regulatory T cells in long-lasting Graves disease. Study-wide context: Persistent cases took antithyroid drugs over 5 years and stayed TSH receptor antibody positive. Findings of the study overall: Persistent disease favored TRBV28, TRBJ1-2 and TRBJ2-5. Persistent patients shared 2,500 to 3,000 public clonotypes among themselves. Newly diagnosed patients shared fewer, at about a thousand.

V was clipped by 5 bases and J by 3 bases, with 11 bases between them. Germline-derived CDR1 and CDR2 are DFQATT and SNEGSKA (reference sequence). The CDR3 consists of 12 residues. This clonotype was seen a handful of times. Its target is not known. To make TCR beta libraries, researchers used iRepertoire HTBI primers and Arm-PCR of CDR3 regions. TCRdb called the multiplex PCR reads again in MiXCR, with one record for every CDR3 protein. The sample records more than 650,000 distinct CDR3 sequences, 30% being singletons. Indicated time point: persistent/refractory GD, antithyroid drugs over 5 years with positive TRAb. The authors made the TCR library using RNA they extracted from PBMCs.

Source: peripheral blood mononuclear cells (PBMCs), taken when the disease was refractory, from a patient treated with antithyroid drugs. This clonotype was sampled from a female donor with Graves disease. This rearrangement joins TRBV20-1 to TRBJ2-7; D not resolved. The CDR3 nucleotides are TGCAGTGCTGCCCGCCCGGGCTACGAGCAGTACTTC. It encodes CSAARPGYEQYF.